This passage covers 30 T cell receptor beta chains from one sample sequenced in a study of vaccination effects on CD4 cells after COVID-19. Profiling relied on immunoSEQ multiplex PCR, and the TCRdb table lists in-frame clones only, not all of them. In the table there are roughly 13,000 clones, around three quarters of which are singletons. These receptors' targets are unknown. Prior to sequencing, the ViraFEST assay stimulated PBMC with viral peptide pools, which expanded the antigen-specific CD4+ T cells. At the end of nine to ten days of culture, CD4+ T cells were isolated. BNT162b2 vaccine or mRNA-1273 vaccine was given to participants in two doses. Specimen: CD4+ T cells from PBMCs cultured with SARS-CoV-2 spike peptides, collected after COVID-19 vaccination. Receptor source: a human donor who received a COVID-19 vaccine.

This chain connects TRBV29-1 to TRBJ2-2; 7 bases are shared with TRBD1. Germline V gene data show CDR1 as SQVTM and CDR2 as ANQGSEA. The junction had 11 bases not matched to a gene; V was cut back by 0 bases and J by 4 bases. This CDR3 is built from 17 residues. The CDR3 reads CSVEDPLDRVGTGELFF. CDR3 nucleotides: TGCAGCGTTGAAGATCCCCTTGACAGGGTCGGCACCGGGGAGCTGTTTTTT.

The J gene is TRBJ1-1, the V gene TRBV7-3, with D uncertain. The CDR3 extends over 13 amino acids. V was clipped by 8 bases and J by 1 base, with 11 bases between them. The V gene's germline CDR1 is SGHTA and CDR2 FQGTGA. The CDR3 here is CASSLERNTEAFF. The CDR3 DNA sequence: TGTGCCAGCTCCCTCGAGCGGAACACTGAAGCTTTCTTT.

The chain joins TRBV6-5 to TRBJ1-4, with D uncertain. This CDR3 is 16 amino acids long. Trimming took off 1 base at V and 3 bases at J, with 12 bases between the two ends. Germline CDR1 is MNHEY and CDR2 is SVGAGI. The CDR3 region is CASSYFGDGSNEKLFF. Here the CDR3 DNA reads TGTGCCAGCAGTTACTTTGGGGATGGGTCTAATGAAAAACTGTTTTTT.

The V and J genes are TRBV7-9 and TRBJ2-3, with 8 positions matching TRBD2. The V gene end was trimmed by 5 bases and the J gene end by 6 bases; junction bases not matched to a gene: 10. This CDR3 spans 15 amino acids. Germline-derived CDR1 and CDR2 are SEHNR and FQNEAQ (reference sequence). This CDR3 reads CASSPSGGALDTQYF. For the CDR3, the DNA is TGTGCCAGCAGCCCCTCGGGAGGGGCGTTGGATACGCAGTATTTT.

The V and J genes are TRBV14 and TRBJ2-1; D ambiguous. The CDR3 length is 16 residues. Trimming shortened V by 0 bases and J by 4 bases, and 13 bases separated the two germline ends. Germline values: CDR1 SGHDN, CDR2 FVKESK. The chain's CDR3 is CASSQDRLLGYNEQFF. The CDR3 DNA is TGTGCCAGCAGCCAAGATCGGCTTCTTGGGTACAATGAGCAGTTCTTC.

This chain joins TRBV28 and TRBJ1-4; D perhaps matches TRBD1 (5 bases). CDR3 length equals 16 residues. Trimming pared 5 bases from V and 6 bases from J, leaving 19 bases between. Germline lookup yields CDR1 MDHEN and CDR2 SYDVKM. The CDR3 protein is CASSPSPWRGDEKLFF. The CDR3 DNA is TGTGCCAGCAGTCCATCTCCTTGGAGGGGAGATGAAAAACTGTTTTTT.

This chain connects TRBV28 to TRBJ1-4; D possibly corresponds to TRBD1 (5 bases). V was trimmed by 6 bases and J by 4 bases, leaving 9 bases between them. This CDR3 region has 13 residues. The germline V gene has CDR1 MDHEN and CDR2 SYDVKM. DNA of the CDR3: TGTGCCAGCAGAAGGGGCAATAATGAAAAACTGTTTTTT. This sequence encodes CASRRGNNEKLFF.

In this sample, this clone turned up a few times. The chain is built from TRBV4-3 and TRBJ2-3; no firm D call. The CDR3 runs 15 residues. Trimming removed 0 bases at V and 0 bases at J, with 7 bases between. The germline CDR1 and CDR2 sequences are LGHNA and YSLEER. The CDR3 region is CASSQDSPSTDTQYF. The CDR3 coding sequence is TGCGCCAGCAGCCAAGATAGCCCTAGCACAGATACGCAGTATTTT.

The genes are TRBV5-1 and TRBJ2-7; no firm D call. The germline V gene encodes CDR1 SGHRS and CDR2 YFSETQ. The CDR3 length is 14 residues. Trimming pared 5 bases from V and 2 bases from J, leaving 14 bases between. CDR3 amino acids: CASRMAPGAYEQYF. CDR3 nucleotide sequence: TGCGCCAGCAGAATGGCCCCTGGTGCCTACGAGCAGTACTTC.

The chain uses TRBV4-3 and TRBJ2-3, with D possibly called TRBD1 or TRBD2 (5 bases each). The CDR3 runs to 15 residues. Germline CDR1 is LGHNA and CDR2 is YSLEER. The V end was cut by 0 bases, the J end by 2 bases, with 9 bases between. The CDR3 DNA sequence: TGCGCCAGCAGCCAAGATCCGGGGACCACAGATACGCAGTATTTT. The encoded protein is CASSQDPGTTDTQYF.

This clone was observed a single time. The gene calls are TRBV20-1 and TRBJ2-7; D may be TRBD1 (6 bases). This CDR3 region has 11 residues. Trimming shortened V by 7 bases and J by 5 bases, and 12 bases separated the two germline ends. The germline CDR1 and CDR2 sequences are DFQATT and SNEGSKA (reference sequence). Here the CDR3 reads CSGRGGDEQYF. Written as DNA, the CDR3 is TGCAGTGGGAGAGGGGGTGACGAGCAGTACTTC.

The V and J genes are TRBV28 and TRBJ2-5, with a tentative D call TRBD1 (5 bases). CDR1 and CDR2 from the germline V gene are MDHEN and SYDVKM. The V gene lost 6 bases and the J gene lost 4 bases, with 18 bases spanning the gap. CDR3 length equals 15 residues. The CDR3 sequence: CASSRPRTKIETQYF. As DNA, the CDR3 is TGTGCCAGCAGCCGGCCTAGGACAAAAATAGAGACCCAGTACTTC.

The chain recombines TRBV7-9 with TRBJ2-7, with D possibly matching TRBD2 (5 bases). The CDR3 has 13 amino acids. V gave up 0 bases and J gave up 7 bases, with 10 bases separating them. Germline CDR1 is SEHNR and CDR2 is FQNEAQ (reference sequence). The chain's CDR3 is CASSLAGSGEQYF. The CDR3 region has the DNA TGTGCCAGCAGCTTAGCCGGATCGGGGGAGCAGTACTTC.

The V call is TRBV28, the J call TRBJ1-3; D uncertain. Germline CDR1 MDHEN, CDR2 SYDVKM. This CDR3 is 15 amino acids long. Deletions cut 4 bases from V and 0 bases from J, with 10 bases between. The CDR3 DNA reads as TGTGCCAGCAGTTCCAACACCTACTCTGGAAACACCATATATTTT. The encoded protein is CASSSNTYSGNTIYF.

There are a few counts of this clone. V is TRBV6-6 and J is TRBJ1-2; 7 bases map to TRBD1. The CDR3 contains 15 residues. CDR1 and CDR2 (germline): MNHNY, SVGAGI (reference sequence). V lost 4 bases, J lost 5 bases, and 10 bases stayed unmatched. The CDR3 sequence: CASSSDRERRYGYTF. As DNA, the CDR3 is TGTGCCAGCAGTTCCGACAGGGAAAGAAGATATGGCTACACCTTC.

The chain couples TRBV5-1 to TRBJ1-1; no firm D call. In germline, CDR1 is SGHRS, CDR2 YFSETQ. The V end was cut by 3 bases, the J end by 10 bases, with 10 bases between. This CDR3 is built from 11 residues. The CDR3 DNA follows: TGCGCCAGCAGCTCCCCAATGGGAGCTTTCTTT. This encodes CASSSPMGAFF.

The rearrangement links TRBV24-1 to TRBJ1-6, with D hard to call. The CDR3 covers 13 residues. CDR1 and CDR2 (germline): KGHDR, SFDVKD. Trimming cost V 5 bases and J 11 bases, with 12 bases left between them. The CDR3 protein is CATSGGVGAPLHF. In DNA, the CDR3 is TGTGCCACCAGTGGTGGGGTCGGGGCACCCCTCCACTTT.

This chain joins TRBV10-2 and TRBJ2-5, with no clear D. With 4 bases removed from V and 5 bases from J, the gap between germline ends came to 11 bases. Per the germline V gene, CDR1 is WSHSY and CDR2 is SAAADI. The CDR3 is 13 amino acids. In DNA, the CDR3 is TGCGCCAGCAGTGCCCTTAATAGGGAGACCCAGTACTTC. Translation gives CASSALNRETQYF.

This chain connects TRBV6-6 to TRBJ1-3; 7 bases map to TRBD1. The CDR3 has 14 amino acids. Germline loops: CDR1 MNHNY, CDR2 SVGAGI (reference sequence). Trimming removed 4 bases from V and 0 bases from J; junction bases left unmatched: 0. The CDR3 spells CASSWDSSGNTIYF. The CDR3 DNA is TGTGCCAGCAGTTGGGACAGCTCTGGAAACACCATATATTTT.

The DNA of the CDR3 is TGTGCCAGCGGAAGATACCCAGGTTCGGGGCTGCGGCCCATGCGGGAAAAACTGTTTTTT. It translates to CASGRYPGSGLRPMREKLFF. The chain is built from TRBV27 and TRBJ1-4, with D maybe TRBD1 (5 bases). Germline assignment: CDR1 MNHEY and CDR2 SMNVEV (reference sequence). The CDR3 loop spans 20 amino acids. With 8 bases removed from V and 8 bases from J, the gap between germline ends came to 36 bases.

The genes are TRBV6-5 and TRBJ1-2; D may be TRBD1 (6 bases). The V and J ends lost 10 bases and 6 bases respectively, with 21 bases between them. Germline CDR1 reads MNHEY; CDR2 reads SVGAGI. The CDR3 has 14 residues. The CDR3 reads CATRNVGGRHGYTF. The DNA for the CDR3 is TGTGCCACCAGGAACGTCGGGGGGCGTCATGGCTACACCTTC.

The V gene is TRBV28, the J gene TRBJ1-2, with D unresolved. Germline V lookup: CDR1 MDHEN, CDR2 SYDVKM. V lost 2 bases to trimming and J lost 2 bases, with 3 bases between them. CDR3 length equals 12 residues. CDR3 amino acids: CASSLGNYGYTF. CDR3 nucleotides: TGTGCCAGCAGTTTAGGGAACTATGGCTACACCTTC.

This clone was seen just once. This chain joins TRBV18 and TRBJ1-1; D possibly corresponds to TRBD1 (5 bases). The germline V gene has CDR1 KGHSH and CDR2 LQKENI. This CDR3 region has 15 residues. V was trimmed by 4 bases and J by 0 bases, leaving 12 bases between them. The CDR3 DNA follows: TGTGCCAGCTCACAGAGTGGGGGGGTGAACACTGAAGCTTTCTTT. Its protein product is CASSQSGGVNTEAFF.

CDR3 sequence reads: CASSLGETQYF. The CDR3 bases are TGTGCCAGCAGTTTGGGAGAGACCCAGTACTTC. The J gene is TRBJ2-5, the V gene TRBV12-3 or TRBV12-4; D gene unclear. V lost 3 bases to trimming and J lost 4 bases, with 3 bases between them. The CDR3 is 11 residues long.

CDR3 sequence (DNA): TGCGCCAGCAGCTTGGTGGCCCAAAGGGAACACGGGGGGGATGAGCAGTTCTTC. Translated, it gives CASSLVAQREHGGDEQFF. This chain uses TRBV5-1 with TRBJ2-1; 8 bases line up with TRBD2. V lost 0 bases, J lost 8 bases, and 16 bases stayed unmatched. CDR1 is SGHRS and CDR2 is YFSETQ in the germline V gene. The CDR3 runs 18 residues.

V and J are TRBV3-1 (or the pseudogene TRBV3-2) and TRBJ2-3; 8 bases map to TRBD2. Trimming took 6 bases from V and 4 from J; bases not matched to a gene: 9. Germline V CDR1 and CDR2: LGHDT, YNNKEL (reference sequence). This CDR3 comprises 15 residues. This CDR3 reads CASSLAGPKADTQYF. CDR3 nucleotide sequence: TGTGCCAGCAGTTTAGCGGGGCCAAAAGCAGATACGCAGTATTTT.

The chain has TRBV5-6 and TRBJ2-2, with D unresolved. The germline V gene has CDR1 SGHDT and CDR2 YYEEEE. The CDR3 consists of 15 residues. The ends were cut back, 4 bases at V and 4 bases at J, with 14 bases in the middle. In nucleotides, the CDR3 is TGTGCCAGCAGCGCCCGCCCGGTGGGCACCGGGGAGCTGTTTTTT. Translation: CASSARPVGTGELFF.

Remarks on this clone: One junction end does not reproduce the germline sequence, and a read error may be involved. V gene TRBV5-1 combines with J gene TRBJ2-5; D perhaps matches TRBD2 (5 bases). Germline V gene sequence: CDR1 SGHRS, CDR2 YFSETQ. The CDR3 length is 14 residues. CDR3 coding DNA: TGCGCCAGCAGCTTGGTCGGGATCCAAGAGACTCAGTACTTC. This sequence encodes CASSLVGIQETQYF.

The J gene is TRBJ1-2, the V gene TRBV19; D may be TRBD1 (5 bases). V was pared by 3 bases and J by 3 bases, with 17 bases between. Germline V gives CDR1 LNHDA, CDR2 SQIVND (reference sequence). There are 16 residues in the CDR3. Here the CDR3 DNA reads TGTGCCAGTAGTATTGGGGGGGATCCGCTGGACTATGGCTACACCTTC. Amino acid sequence: CASSIGGDPLDYGYTF.

The V gene is TRBV30, the J gene TRBJ1-3; D is uncertain. The CDR3 sequence is 13 residues long. Trimming pared 0 bases from V and 3 bases from J, leaving 6 bases between. CDR1 and CDR2 from the germline V gene are GTSNPN and SVGIG (reference sequence). The CDR3 spells CAWSVHRGNTIYF. As DNA, the CDR3 is TGTGCCTGGAGTGTACATCGTGGAAACACCATATATTTT. The whole variable domain, filled in from reference TRBV30 and TRBJ1-3, reads SQTIHQWPATLVQPVGSPLSLECTVEGTSNPNLYWYRQAAGRGLQLLFYSVGIGQISSEVPQNLSASRPQDRQFILSSKKLLLSDSGFYLCAWSVHRGNTIYFGEGSWLTVV.